Listed below are T cell receptor beta chains from one sample, sequenced in a study of patients and donors after allogeneic stem cell transplantation. TCRdb re-analysed the RT-PCR reads in MiXCR, keeping a single row per CDR3 protein. The sample carries about a million distinct CDR3 sequences, under 20% recorded once. Sequencing was carried out using blood, either unsorted or a sorted T cell fraction (not recorded which). These receptors were taken from a human donor who was either an allogeneic HSCT recipient or a stem cell or donor lymphocyte infusion donor (not recorded which). It is not recorded whose cells these are; they may come from a transplant donor. The CDR3 runs from the conserved cysteine through the conserved F or W. Expanded clones are given a class, and other clones once, few, many or no size at all.

j_call,v_call,clone_size,cdr3_aa
TRBJ1-2,TRBV29-1,-,CSVTAAGVDGYTF
TRBJ2-7,TRBV2,few,CASSKDTLDEQYF
TRBJ2-1,TRBV6-2/TRBV6-3,-,CASMFSGAYNEQFF
TRBJ2-5,TRBV27,few,CASSLWREETQYF
TRBJ2-1,TRBV19,-,CASSAHEGQGYNEQFF
TRBJ2-1,TRBV29-1,many,CSRRGANNEQFF
TRBJ2-5,TRBV11-2,few,CASSLETRLGLRGQETQYF
TRBJ1-2,TRBV3-1,-,CASSQDATDGFYGYTF
TRBJ1-2,TRBV23-1,few,CASSQDSKGLYTF
TRBJ1-1,TRBV30,-,CAWSIITLEAFF